The source of this T cell receptor (beta chain) is a study of early T cells in non-severe SARS-CoV-2 infection. The protocol attached unique molecular identifiers to individual cDNA molecules. Using its own MiXCR run on the 5' RACE reads, TCRdb lists one record per CDR3 protein. Here the sample spans about 81,000 distinct CDR3 sequences, roughly 13% being singletons. The CDR3 is 14 residues long. V gave up 2 bases and J gave up 8 bases, with 12 bases separating them. The germline gives CDR1 SEHNR, CDR2 FQNEAQ (reference sequence). The sample holds a few counts of this clonotype. Sequencing input: whole blood. This sequence joins TRBV7-9 and TRBJ1-4; tentative D call: TRBD1 (5 bases). The receptor comes from an adult who was a healthcare worker with PCR-confirmed SARS-CoV-2 infection or an uninfected control (not recorded which). For the CDR3, the DNA is TGTGCCAGCAGCTTACCGCAGGGACGAGAAAAACTGTTTTTT. This encodes CASSLPQGREKLFF.